This T cell receptor beta chain was found in a study of T cell changes during pregnancy in multiple sclerosis (dated by TCRdb to about 2019). Context from the whole study: Changes in the T cell repertoire over the course of pregnancy were examined in this study in women with multiple sclerosis.

V is cut back by 8 bases and J by 3 bases, with 3 bases in the junction unmatched. There are 12 amino acids in the CDR3, from cysteine to phenylalanine inclusive. Of the read, only the CDR3 DNA is kept; its 36 bases are in frame from base 1. The germline V gene gives CDR1 as MNHNS and CDR2 as SASEGT. This clone was detected once. Its antigen is still unknown. It has no much larger one-base neighbor in the sample; base qualities were not kept. The library was produced with the immunoSEQ multiplex PCR assay. Entries here come from immuneACCESS through TCRdb and include only in-frame sequences with V and J called. Some clones fail to appear in such tables; in the studies checked, an unresolved V gene covers under half of the shortfall, and the cause of the remainder is unknown. This sample holds some 60,000 clones; about 90% were observed only once. Less than 3% of the sample comes from the top ten.

Source: peripheral blood, taken in the second trimester of pregnancy. The rearrangement combines TRBV6-1 with TRBJ2-7; 8 central bases correspond to TRBD2. The TCR was taken from a female donor in good health, enrolled as a control in a pregnancy study. For the CDR3, the sequence is CASSGTSYEQYF. The sequenced DNA is TGTGCCAGCTCGGGGACTAGCTACGAGCAGTACTTC.